Listed here are 32 T cell receptor beta chains from one sample, sequenced in a study of blood T cell repertoires in COVID-19. Produced via immunoSEQ multiplex PCR; TCRdb's table is partial and in-frame only. The repertoire holds about 190,000 clones, with around 80% as singletons. Sample: peripheral blood. These receptors came from a woman aged 45-59 years with acute or convalescent COVID-19.

The rearrangement links TRBV29-1 to TRBJ2-2; no definite D call. Germline V gene data show CDR1 as SQVTM and CDR2 as ANQGSEA. The CDR3 is 11 residues long. The germline V and J ends were trimmed by 4 bases and 3 bases, with 3 bases remaining between them. CDR3 coding DNA: TGCAGCGTTGCGGACACCGGGGAGCTGTTTTTT. Translation: CSVADTGELFF.

The V call is TRBV28, the J call TRBJ1-5; no definite D call. Germline V gene lookup returns CDR1 MDHEN and CDR2 SYDVKM. The ends were cut back, 6 bases at V and 4 bases at J, with 4 bases in the middle. The CDR3 length is 11 residues. CDR3 protein: CASRRNQPQHF. In DNA form, the CDR3 reads TGTGCCAGCAGGCGGAATCAGCCCCAGCATTTT.

The genes are TRBV28 and TRBJ1-1; 7 positions match TRBD1. Unmatched junction bases numbered 7, after V lost 3 bases and J lost 3 bases. CDR3 length: 15 amino acids. Germline lookup yields CDR1 MDHEN and CDR2 SYDVKM. The DNA of the CDR3 is TGTGCCAGCAGTTTGACCGACAGGGCGTACACTGAAGCTTTCTTT. Its protein is CASSLTDRAYTEAFF.

This clone turned up a few times. The rearrangement joins TRBV5-3 to TRBJ1-1; 9 bases align to TRBD1. TRBV5-3 is placed among ORFs of uncertain function. Trimming removed 0 bases from V and 0 bases from J; junction bases left unmatched: 3. The CDR3 totals 16 residues. CDR3 DNA: TGTGCCAGAAGCTTGGCCGGGACAGGGATGAACACTGAAGCTTTCTTT. It encodes CARSLAGTGMNTEAFF.

The genes are TRBV6-5 and TRBJ2-2, with 7 bases matching TRBD1. The CDR3 spans 16 residues. Unmatched junction bases numbered 5, after V lost 0 bases and J lost 4 bases. Germline V gene sequence: CDR1 MNHEY, CDR2 SVGAGI. The CDR3 protein is CASSYSTGVVTGELFF. CDR3 nucleotides: TGTGCCAGCAGTTACTCAACAGGGGTGGTCACCGGGGAGCTGTTTTTT.

V and J are TRBV7-2 and TRBJ1-2; 7 nucleotides line up with TRBD1. The CDR3 runs 13 residues. CDR1 and CDR2 from the germline V gene are SGHTA and FQGNSA. The V segment lost 6 bases and the J segment 9 bases; nucleotides outside the gene matches: 10. CDR3 residues: CASRLTTGYSYTF. As DNA, the CDR3 is TGTGCCAGCAGGCTTACGACAGGGTATAGCTACACCTTC.

The chain is built from TRBV5-4 and TRBJ1-1; 7 positions agree with TRBD1. CDR1 is SGHNT and CDR2 is YYREEE in the germline V gene (reference sequence). CDR3 length: 13 residues. Germline trimming cut 3 bases from V and 2 bases from J; bases unmatched to any gene: 1. CDR3 sequence: CASSWDSNTEAFF. The CDR3 coding sequence is TGTGCCAGCAGCTGGGACAGCAACACTGAAGCTTTCTTT.

V usage is TRBV3-1 (or the pseudogene TRBV3-2) and J usage is TRBJ1-4; the D is unclear. There are 15 residues in the CDR3. Germline V gene lookup returns CDR1 LGHDT and CDR2 YNNKEL (reference sequence). V shed 3 bases and J shed 7 bases, with 15 bases lying between them. The DNA of the CDR3 is TGTGCCAGCAGCCACCTCGGGGAGGCCGGTGAAAAACTGTTTTTT. This translates into CASSHLGEAGEKLFF.

CDR3 coding DNA: TGTGCCAGCAGTACTAGGACGATATCAACCTACAATGAGCAGTTCTTC. It translates to CASSTRTISTYNEQFF. V is TRBV28 and J is TRBJ2-1; D is perhaps TRBD2 (5 bases). The CDR3 is made up of 16 amino acids. V was trimmed by 5 bases and J by 2 bases, leaving 16 bases between them. The germline V gene has CDR1 MDHEN and CDR2 SYDVKM.

The J gene is TRBJ2-1, the V gene TRBV5-1; 11 positions match TRBD2. J lost 0 bases, V lost 2 bases, and 7 bases had no gene match. The V gene's germline CDR1 is SGHRS and CDR2 YFSETQ. The CDR3 consists of 18 residues. The CDR3 region is CASSFRLAGRYSYNEQFF. For the CDR3, the DNA is TGCGCCAGCAGCTTTAGACTAGCGGGGAGATACTCCTACAATGAGCAGTTCTTC.

V gene TRBV9 combines with J gene TRBJ1-2, with unresolved D. The CDR3 consists of 14 residues. Trimming stripped 0 bases from V and 2 bases from J, with 8 bases between. In germline, CDR1 is SGDLS, CDR2 YYNGEE. The CDR3 DNA is TGTGCCAGCAGCGTAGCTACGGGGAACTATGGCTACACCTTC. Translating it yields CASSVATGNYGYTF.

The chain has TRBV7-2 and TRBJ2-1; TRBD2 agrees at 8 bases. J gave up 0 bases and V 2 bases, and 6 bases lay outside the gene matches. The CDR3 loop spans 17 amino acids. Per the germline V gene, CDR1 is SGHTA and CDR2 is FQGNSA. The CDR3, as DNA: TGTGCCAGCAGCTTAATCACGAGCGGGAGCTCCTACAATGAGCAGTTCTTC. Amino acid sequence: CASSLITSGSSYNEQFF.

The CDR3 coding sequence is TGTGCCAGCAGTTACTCGACAGACAGCAATCAGCCCCAGCATTTT. Protein: CASSYSTDSNQPQHF. This chain joins TRBV6-5 and TRBJ1-5; TRBD1 might be the D (5 bases). Germline CDR1 and CDR2: MNHEY and SVGAGI. The V gene lost 0 bases and the J gene lost 1 base, with 7 bases spanning the gap. The CDR3 extends over 15 amino acids.

The chain employs TRBV19 and TRBJ1-1, with unresolved D. V lost 5 bases to trimming and J lost 0 bases, with 10 bases between them. The CDR3 totals 14 residues. Germline lookup yields CDR1 LNHDA and CDR2 SQIVND (reference sequence). The CDR3 loop is CASSVTTVNTEAFF. The DNA for the CDR3 is TGTGCCAGTAGTGTGACCACAGTGAACACTGAAGCTTTCTTT.

V and J are TRBV5-4 and TRBJ1-3; D gene uncertain. Per germline, CDR1 SGHNT and CDR2 YYREEE (reference sequence). CDR3 length equals 13 residues. Trimming left V 2 bases short and J 1 base short, with 4 bases between. CDR3 sequence (DNA): TGTGCCAGCAGCTTCGGTTCTGGAAACACCATATATTTT. Translation: CASSFGSGNTIYF.

V usage is TRBV21-1 and J usage is TRBJ1-4; the table's D call of TRBD1 was not tested on the DNA. TRBV21-1 is designated a pseudogene. The CDR3 runs to 12 residues. This CDR3 reads CASSNRFRALFF. CDR3 DNA: TGTGCCAGCAGCAATAGATTCAGGGCCTTGTTTTTT.

The V call is TRBV4-2, the J call TRBJ2-3; 7 nucleotides agree with TRBD2. The germline gives CDR1 LGHNA, CDR2 YNFKEQ. Trimming cost V 1 base and J 1 base; bases outside gene matches: 2. The CDR3 spans 15 residues. The CDR3 nucleotides are TGTGCCAGCAGCCAAGTCACTAGCGGCACAGATACGCAGTATTTT. Encoded protein: CASSQVTSGTDTQYF.

The rearrangement uses TRBV19 and TRBJ1-5; D unresolved. The V gene's germline CDR1 is LNHDA and CDR2 SQIVND (reference sequence). The CDR3 loop spans 15 amino acids. Between the trimmed V and J ends, which lost 5 bases and 5 bases, there was a span of 16 bases. CDR3 DNA: TGTGCCAGTAGTGTAGCCACGTCCCGGTATCAGCCCCAGCATTTT. This translates into CASSVATSRYQPQHF.

The chain's CDR3 is CASRRRESYGYTF. The CDR3 DNA sequence: TGTGCCAGCAGGAGGAGGGAATCTTATGGCTACACCTTC. The chain joins TRBV2 to TRBJ1-2, with no clear D. The V and J ends lost 6 bases and 5 bases respectively, with 13 bases between them. Looked up from germline, CDR1 is SNHLY and CDR2 is FYNNEI. This CDR3 has 13 amino acids.

This clone was seen only a few times. The gene calls are TRBV18 and TRBJ1-1, with D hard to call. The CDR3 loop spans 13 amino acids. CDR1 is KGHSH, CDR2 LQKENI, per germline. The V gene lost 0 bases and the J gene lost 1 base, with 3 bases spanning the gap. In nucleotides, the CDR3 is TGTGCCAGCTCACCACCACAGAACACTGAAGCTTTCTTT. It codes for CASSPPQNTEAFF.

The J gene is TRBJ1-6, the V gene TRBV6-5; D may be TRBD1 (6 bases). The CDR3 is 13 amino acids. Germline V lookup: CDR1 MNHEY, CDR2 SVGAGI. Trimming left V 4 bases short and J 9 bases short, with 10 bases between. As DNA, the CDR3 is TGTGCCAGCAGTTCGGACAGACTTTCACCCCTCCACTTT. Residues: CASSSDRLSPLHF.

This chain joins TRBV19 and TRBJ1-5; 11 bases match TRBD1. Germline V gene data show CDR1 as LNHDA and CDR2 as SQIVND (reference sequence). V lost 9 bases to trimming and J lost 6 bases; unmatched junction nucleotides: 7. This CDR3 region has 14 residues. CDR3 bases: TGTGCCAGCAGAGGACAGGGGGCGAGTCAGCCCCAGCATTTT. Protein: CASRGQGASQPQHF.

A few counts support this clone. This sequence joins TRBV7-2 and TRBJ2-1, with TRBD1 as a possible D gene (9 bases). The CDR3 is 16 residues long. Trimming left V 0 bases short and J 7 bases short, with 16 bases between. Germline V CDR1 and CDR2: SGHTA, FQGNSA. CDR3 DNA sequence: TGTGCCAGCAGCTTAGCTACAGGGGGCGGGAGGAATGAGCAGTTCTTC. Translated: CASSLATGGGRNEQFF.

This clone was detected a few times. The genes are TRBV20-1 and TRBJ2-1; 7 bases are shared with TRBD2. The CDR3 has 16 residues. Looked up from germline, CDR1 is DFQATT and CDR2 is SNEGSKA (reference sequence). V gave up 3 bases and J gave up 4 bases; unmatched junction bases: 12. The chain's CDR3 is CSASPLAGAGYNEQFF. CDR3 DNA: TGCAGTGCTAGTCCCTTGGCGGGAGCGGGTTACAATGAGCAGTTCTTC.

The table lists this clone with a few counts. The chain is built from TRBV6-1 and TRBJ1-5; 8 bases match TRBD1. This CDR3 has 16 residues. CDR1 and CDR2 from the germline V gene are MNHNS and SASEGT. The J segment lost 4 bases and the V segment lost 0 bases, leaving 5 bases of the junction unmatched. The CDR3 DNA follows: TGTGCCAGCAGTGAAGCGCGCCGGACAGGGAATCAGCCCCAGCATTTT. Translation: CASSEARRTGNQPQHF.

The rearrangement joins TRBV6-1 to TRBJ1-1; TRBD1 might be the D (5 bases). The germline V gene has CDR1 MNHNS and CDR2 SASEGT. CDR3 length: 16 residues. Trimming pared 4 bases from V and 1 base from J, leaving 16 bases between. As DNA, the CDR3 is TGTGCCAGCAGTGGTTGGCAGGGTGTAAGGAACACTGAAGCTTTCTTT. As protein: CASSGWQGVRNTEAFF.

The rearrangement links TRBV15 to TRBJ2-7, with TRBD1 as a possible D gene (5 bases). Germline V gene data show CDR1 as LNHNV and CDR2 as YYDKDF (reference sequence). The CDR3 has 15 amino acids. The V end was cut by 2 bases, the J end by 1 base, with 12 bases between. The CDR3 bases are TGTGCCACCAGCAGATTAAAAGGGGAATCCTACGAGCAGTACTTC. It codes for CATSRLKGESYEQYF.

A few counts support this clone. The chain employs TRBV30 and TRBJ2-7, with D unresolved. Germline V lookup: CDR1 GTSNPN, CDR2 SVGIG (reference sequence). This CDR3 has 12 residues. V lost 1 base to trimming and J lost 6 bases, with 10 bases between them. CDR3 protein: CAWSGFRFEQYF. CDR3 bases: TGTGCCTGGAGTGGGTTCAGATTCGAGCAGTACTTC.

The CDR3 reads CASSPAIAGGENIQYF. In DNA, the CDR3 is TGTGCCAGCAGTCCCGCCATAGCGGGAGGGGAAAACATTCAGTACTTC. The genes are TRBV28 and TRBJ2-4; 11 bases are shared with TRBD2. The V segment lost 5 bases and the J segment 5 bases; nucleotides outside the gene matches: 8. The CDR3 loop spans 16 amino acids. Germline values: CDR1 MDHEN, CDR2 SYDVKM. The entire variable domain, with the rest obtained from reference TRBV28 and TRBJ2-4, is as follows: DVKVTQSSRYLVKRTGEKVFLECVQDMDHENMFWYRQDPGLGLRLIYFSYDVKMKEKGDIPEGYSVSREKKERFSLILESASTNQTSMYLCASSPAIAGGENIQYFGAGTRLSVL.

The chain employs TRBV6-6 and TRBJ1-4; D is uncertain. This CDR3 has 12 amino acids. The V gene lost 4 bases and the J gene lost 7 bases, with 7 bases spanning the gap. CDR1 MNHNY and CDR2 SVGAGI come from the germline V gene (reference sequence). The DNA for the CDR3 is TGTGCCAGCAGTTCCTCGAGTGAAAAACTGTTTTTT. This codes for CASSSSSEKLFF.

V is TRBV18 and J is TRBJ1-4, with 10 bases lining up with TRBD1. The CDR3 runs 16 residues. J lost 4 bases, V lost 0 bases, and 2 bases had no gene match. Germline values: CDR1 KGHSH, CDR2 LQKENI. The CDR3 reads CASSPPGTGVNEKLFF. For the CDR3, the DNA is TGTGCCAGCTCACCACCGGGGACAGGGGTTAATGAAAAACTGTTTTTT.

The V and J genes are TRBV5-1 and TRBJ2-7; no clear D gene. CDR3 length: 12 residues. In germline, CDR1 is SGHRS, CDR2 YFSETQ. Trimming took off 0 bases at V and 5 bases at J, with 6 bases between the two ends. CDR3 protein: CASSLGLHEQYF. CDR3 nucleotide sequence: TGCGCCAGCAGCTTGGGGCTCCACGAGCAGTACTTC.